This TCR beta chain appears in the sequencing data of a study of immune characteristics of hereditary and idiopathic chronic pancreatitis. J lost 3 bases, V lost 4 bases, and 6 bases had no gene match. The CDR3 length is 16 residues. Germline V gene lookup returns CDR1 LGHDT and CDR2 YNNKEL (reference sequence). There are a few counts of this clone. The identical CDR3 is also encoded by other nucleotide sequences in the sample. Total pancreatectomy with islet autotransplantation was the source of the chronic pancreatitis pancreas tissue. Clones were read by immunoSEQ multiplex PCR, and TCRdb kept only the in-frame ones, dropping some. Of some 15,000 clones in the sample, around 79% were seen once.

The sequence derives from a human donor with chronic pancreatitis. The rearrangement links TRBV3-1 (or the pseudogene TRBV3-2) to TRBJ2-7, with 13 bases matching TRBD2. Source material: pancreas tissue with hereditary chronic pancreatitis. DNA for the CDR3: TGTGCCAGCAGCCGTAGGACTAGCGGGAGACTCTACGAGCAGTACTTC. It specifies CASSRRTSGRLYEQYF.